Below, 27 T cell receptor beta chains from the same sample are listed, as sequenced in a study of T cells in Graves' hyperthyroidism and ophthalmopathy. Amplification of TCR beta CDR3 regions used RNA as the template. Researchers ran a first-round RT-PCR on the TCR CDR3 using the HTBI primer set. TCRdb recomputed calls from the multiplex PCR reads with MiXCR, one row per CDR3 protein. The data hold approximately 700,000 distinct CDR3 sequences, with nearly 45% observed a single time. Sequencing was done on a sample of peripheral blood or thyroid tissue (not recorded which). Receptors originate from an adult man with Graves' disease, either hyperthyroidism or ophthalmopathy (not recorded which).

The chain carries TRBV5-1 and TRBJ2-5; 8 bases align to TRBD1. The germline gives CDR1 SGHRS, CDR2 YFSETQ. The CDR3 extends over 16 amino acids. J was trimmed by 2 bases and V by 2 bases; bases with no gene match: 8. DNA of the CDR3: TGCGCCAGCAGCTTAGGGGCAGGGGGCAAGCAAGAGACCCAGTACTTC. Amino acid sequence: CASSLGAGGKQETQYF.

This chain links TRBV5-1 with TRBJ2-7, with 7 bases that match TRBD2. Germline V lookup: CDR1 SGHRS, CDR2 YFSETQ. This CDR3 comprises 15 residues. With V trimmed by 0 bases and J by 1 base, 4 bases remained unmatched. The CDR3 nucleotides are TGCGCCAGCAGCTTGGAAGCGGGGTTTTCCTACGAGCAGTACTTC. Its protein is CASSLEAGFSYEQYF.

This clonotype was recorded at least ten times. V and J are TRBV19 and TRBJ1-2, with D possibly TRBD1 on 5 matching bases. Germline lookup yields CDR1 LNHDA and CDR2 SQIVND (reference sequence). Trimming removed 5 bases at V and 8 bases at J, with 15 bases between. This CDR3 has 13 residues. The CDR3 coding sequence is TGTGCCAGTAGTTTGGCAACAGGAGGCGGCTACACCTTC. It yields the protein CASSLATGGGYTF.

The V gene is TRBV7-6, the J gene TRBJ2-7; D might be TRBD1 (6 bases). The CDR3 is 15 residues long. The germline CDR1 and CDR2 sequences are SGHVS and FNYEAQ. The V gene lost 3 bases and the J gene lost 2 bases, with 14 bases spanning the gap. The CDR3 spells CASSLAWQGTYEQYF. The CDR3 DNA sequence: TGTGCCAGCAGCTTGGCTTGGCAGGGGACCTACGAGCAGTACTTC.

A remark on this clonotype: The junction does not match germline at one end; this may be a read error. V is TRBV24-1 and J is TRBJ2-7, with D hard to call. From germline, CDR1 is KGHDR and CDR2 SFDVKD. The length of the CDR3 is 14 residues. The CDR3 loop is CAISYSRTSYEQYF. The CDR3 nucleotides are TGTGCCATCAGTTACAGCCGTACGTCCTACGAGCAGTACTTC.

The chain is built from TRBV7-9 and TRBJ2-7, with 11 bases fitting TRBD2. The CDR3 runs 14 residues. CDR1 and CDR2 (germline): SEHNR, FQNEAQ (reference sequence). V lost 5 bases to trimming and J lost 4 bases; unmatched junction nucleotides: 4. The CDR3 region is CASSPPSGRYEQYF. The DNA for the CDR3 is TGTGCCAGCAGCCCCCCTAGCGGGAGGTACGAGCAGTACTTC.

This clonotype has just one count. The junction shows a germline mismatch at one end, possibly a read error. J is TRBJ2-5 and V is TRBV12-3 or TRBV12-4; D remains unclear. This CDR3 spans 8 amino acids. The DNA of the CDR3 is TGTGCCAGCAGTATCCGGGACTTC. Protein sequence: CASSIRDF.

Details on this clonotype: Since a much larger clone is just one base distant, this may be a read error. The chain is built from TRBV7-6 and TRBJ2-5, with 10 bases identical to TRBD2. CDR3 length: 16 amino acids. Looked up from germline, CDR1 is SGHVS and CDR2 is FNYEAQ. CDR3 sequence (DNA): TGTGCCAGCAGCTTAAGGGGCCAGCGGGAGGGAGAGATCCAGTACTTC. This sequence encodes CASSLRGQREGEIQYF.

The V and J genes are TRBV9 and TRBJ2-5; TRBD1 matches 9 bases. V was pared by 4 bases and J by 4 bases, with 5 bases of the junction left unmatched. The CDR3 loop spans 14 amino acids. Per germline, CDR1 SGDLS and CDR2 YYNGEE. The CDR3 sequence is CASSSPGQGETQYF. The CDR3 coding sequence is TGTGCCAGCAGCTCGCCGGGACAGGGAGAGACCCAGTACTTC.

CDR3 sequence (DNA): TGCAGCGTTGAAGCAAGGGGGTCGGTGGCTTTCTTT. This codes for CSVEARGSVAFF. The V call is TRBV29-1, the J call TRBJ1-1; maybe TRBD1 (6 bases). The CDR3 is 12 amino acids. V was cut by 1 base and J by 11 bases, with 14 bases left in between. CDR1 SQVTM and CDR2 ANQGSEA come from the germline V gene.

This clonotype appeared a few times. This CDR3 is CASSIGPGTGNGYTF. In DNA form, the CDR3 reads TGTGCCAGTAGTATTGGGCCCGGGACAGGGAATGGCTACACCTTC. The chain links TRBV19 to TRBJ1-2; 9 nucleotides agree with TRBD1. The CDR3 consists of 15 residues. V dropped 3 bases and J dropped 6; count of bases not matched to a gene: 8. Germline assignment: CDR1 LNHDA and CDR2 SQIVND (reference sequence).

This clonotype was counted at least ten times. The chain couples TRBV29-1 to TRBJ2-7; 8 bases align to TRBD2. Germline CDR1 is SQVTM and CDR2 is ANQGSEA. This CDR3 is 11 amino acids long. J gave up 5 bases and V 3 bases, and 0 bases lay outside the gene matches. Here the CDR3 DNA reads TGCAGCGTTGATAGCGGGAACGAGCAGTACTTC. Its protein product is CSVDSGNEQYF.

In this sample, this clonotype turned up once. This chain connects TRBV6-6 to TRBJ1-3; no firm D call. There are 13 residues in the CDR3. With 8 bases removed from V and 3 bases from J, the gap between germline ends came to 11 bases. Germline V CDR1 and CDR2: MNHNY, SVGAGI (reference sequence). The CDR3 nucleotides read TGTGCCAGCGAGGCTGGCGGTGGAAACACCATATATTTT. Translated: CASEAGGGNTIYF.

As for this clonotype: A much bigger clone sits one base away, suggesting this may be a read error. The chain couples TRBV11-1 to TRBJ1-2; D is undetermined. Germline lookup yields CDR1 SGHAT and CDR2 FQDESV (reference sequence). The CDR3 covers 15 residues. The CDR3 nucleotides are TGTGCCAGCAGCCCCTCCCTAGCTGGAGCCTATAGCTACACCTTC. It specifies CASSPSLAGAYSYTF.

The CDR3 coding sequence is TGTGCCAGTAGCGTCCGTAAGACTAATGAAAAACTGTTTTTT. Translating it yields CASSVRKTNEKLFF. This chain joins TRBV19 and TRBJ1-4; D gene uncertain. Germline V gene lookup returns CDR1 LNHDA and CDR2 SQIVND (reference sequence). This CDR3 contains 14 residues. With 6 bases removed from V and 2 bases from J, the gap between germline ends came to 10 bases.

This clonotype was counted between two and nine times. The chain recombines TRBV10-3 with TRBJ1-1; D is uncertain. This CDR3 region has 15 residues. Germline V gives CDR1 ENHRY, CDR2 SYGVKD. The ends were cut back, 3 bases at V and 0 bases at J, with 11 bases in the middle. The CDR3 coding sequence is TGTGCCATCAGTGAACCGGCCAGTGTGAACACTGAAGCTTTCTTT. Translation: CAISEPASVNTEAFF.

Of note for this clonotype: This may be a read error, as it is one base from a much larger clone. CDR3 region: CATSDHADEKLFF. The CDR3 DNA is TGTGCCACCAGTGATCACGCCGATGAAAAACTGTTTTTT. J is TRBJ1-4 and V is TRBV24-1; the D is unclear. This CDR3 comprises 13 residues. Germline loops: CDR1 KGHDR, CDR2 SFDVKD. V gave up 3 bases and J gave up 6 bases, with 7 bases separating them.

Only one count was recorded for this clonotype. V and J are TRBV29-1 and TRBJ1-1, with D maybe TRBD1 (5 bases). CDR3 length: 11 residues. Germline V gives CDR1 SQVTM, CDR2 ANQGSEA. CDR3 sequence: CSGRGVTEAFF. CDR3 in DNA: TGCAGTGGGAGGGGAGTGACTGAAGCTTTCTTT.

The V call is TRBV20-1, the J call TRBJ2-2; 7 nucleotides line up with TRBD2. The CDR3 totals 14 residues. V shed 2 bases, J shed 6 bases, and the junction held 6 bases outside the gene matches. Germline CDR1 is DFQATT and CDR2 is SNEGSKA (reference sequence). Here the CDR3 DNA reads TGCAGTGCTAGAAAGGAGGGAGGGGCCGGGGAGCTGTTTTTT. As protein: CSARKEGGAGELFF.

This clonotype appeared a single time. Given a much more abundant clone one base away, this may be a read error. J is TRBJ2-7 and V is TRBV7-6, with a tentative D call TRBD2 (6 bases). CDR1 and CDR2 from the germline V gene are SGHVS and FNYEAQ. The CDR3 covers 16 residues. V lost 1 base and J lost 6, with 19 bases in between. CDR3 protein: CASSLGAFLAPGEQYF. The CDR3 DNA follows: TGTGCCAGCAGCTTAGGAGCCTTCCTAGCGCCGGGCGAGCAGTACTTC.

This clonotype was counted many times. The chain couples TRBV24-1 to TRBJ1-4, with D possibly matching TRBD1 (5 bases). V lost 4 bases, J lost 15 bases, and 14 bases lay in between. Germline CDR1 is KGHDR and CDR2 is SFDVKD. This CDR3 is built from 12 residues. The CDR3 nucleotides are TGTGCCACCAGTGACCCCGGGGGAGTTATGTTTTTT. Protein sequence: CATSDPGGVMFF.

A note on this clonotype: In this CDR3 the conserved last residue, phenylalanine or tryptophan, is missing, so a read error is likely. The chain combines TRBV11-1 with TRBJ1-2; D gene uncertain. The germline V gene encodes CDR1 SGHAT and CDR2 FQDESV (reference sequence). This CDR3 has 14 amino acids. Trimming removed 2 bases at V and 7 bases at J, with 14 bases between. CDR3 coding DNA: TGTGCCAGCAGCTTAATGGCCGCTATAGTTGGCTACACCTCC. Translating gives CASSLMAAIVGYTS.

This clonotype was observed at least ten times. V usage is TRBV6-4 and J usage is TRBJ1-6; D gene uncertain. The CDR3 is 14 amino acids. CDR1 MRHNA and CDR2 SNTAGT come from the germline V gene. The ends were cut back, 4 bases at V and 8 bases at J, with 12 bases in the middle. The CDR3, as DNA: TGTGCCAGCAGTGTCCTTGGGCCCGATTCACCCCTCCACTTT. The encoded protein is CASSVLGPDSPLHF.

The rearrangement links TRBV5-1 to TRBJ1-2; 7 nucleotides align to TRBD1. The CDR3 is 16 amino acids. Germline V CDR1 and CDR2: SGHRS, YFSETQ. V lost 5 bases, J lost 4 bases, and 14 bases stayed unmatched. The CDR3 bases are TGCGCCAGCAGGAATCTACCGGGACAGCTGACCTATGGCTACACCTTC. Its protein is CASRNLPGQLTYGYTF.

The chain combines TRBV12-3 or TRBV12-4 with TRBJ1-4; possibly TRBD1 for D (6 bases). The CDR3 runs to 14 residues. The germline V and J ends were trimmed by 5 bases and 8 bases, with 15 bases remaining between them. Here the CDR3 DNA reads TGTGCCAGCAGTCCGACAGGAATGGACGAAAAACTGTTTTTT. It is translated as CASSPTGMDEKLFF.

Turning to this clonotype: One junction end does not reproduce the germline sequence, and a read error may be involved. The CDR3 sequence: CASSVGTAANYDYTF. CDR3 bases: TGTGCCAGCAGCGTAGGAACAGCAGCTAACTATGACTACACCTTC. The chain links TRBV9 to TRBJ1-2; no reliable D call. The CDR3 totals 15 residues. The germline V gene has CDR1 SGDLS and CDR2 YYNGEE. Full variable domain (missing parts from reference TRBV9 and TRBJ1-2): DSGVTQTPKHLITATGQRVTLRCSPRSGDLSVYWYQQSLDQGLQFLIQYYNGEERAKGNILERFSAQQFPDLHSELNLSSLELGDSALYFCASSVGTAANYDYTFGSGTRLTVV.

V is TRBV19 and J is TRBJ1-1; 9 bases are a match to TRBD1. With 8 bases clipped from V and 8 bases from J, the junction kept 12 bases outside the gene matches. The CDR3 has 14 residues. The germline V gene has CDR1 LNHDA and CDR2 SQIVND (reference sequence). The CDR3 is CASSHGTGIGEAFF. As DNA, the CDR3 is TGTGCCAGTTCCCACGGGACAGGGATTGGCGAAGCTTTCTTT.